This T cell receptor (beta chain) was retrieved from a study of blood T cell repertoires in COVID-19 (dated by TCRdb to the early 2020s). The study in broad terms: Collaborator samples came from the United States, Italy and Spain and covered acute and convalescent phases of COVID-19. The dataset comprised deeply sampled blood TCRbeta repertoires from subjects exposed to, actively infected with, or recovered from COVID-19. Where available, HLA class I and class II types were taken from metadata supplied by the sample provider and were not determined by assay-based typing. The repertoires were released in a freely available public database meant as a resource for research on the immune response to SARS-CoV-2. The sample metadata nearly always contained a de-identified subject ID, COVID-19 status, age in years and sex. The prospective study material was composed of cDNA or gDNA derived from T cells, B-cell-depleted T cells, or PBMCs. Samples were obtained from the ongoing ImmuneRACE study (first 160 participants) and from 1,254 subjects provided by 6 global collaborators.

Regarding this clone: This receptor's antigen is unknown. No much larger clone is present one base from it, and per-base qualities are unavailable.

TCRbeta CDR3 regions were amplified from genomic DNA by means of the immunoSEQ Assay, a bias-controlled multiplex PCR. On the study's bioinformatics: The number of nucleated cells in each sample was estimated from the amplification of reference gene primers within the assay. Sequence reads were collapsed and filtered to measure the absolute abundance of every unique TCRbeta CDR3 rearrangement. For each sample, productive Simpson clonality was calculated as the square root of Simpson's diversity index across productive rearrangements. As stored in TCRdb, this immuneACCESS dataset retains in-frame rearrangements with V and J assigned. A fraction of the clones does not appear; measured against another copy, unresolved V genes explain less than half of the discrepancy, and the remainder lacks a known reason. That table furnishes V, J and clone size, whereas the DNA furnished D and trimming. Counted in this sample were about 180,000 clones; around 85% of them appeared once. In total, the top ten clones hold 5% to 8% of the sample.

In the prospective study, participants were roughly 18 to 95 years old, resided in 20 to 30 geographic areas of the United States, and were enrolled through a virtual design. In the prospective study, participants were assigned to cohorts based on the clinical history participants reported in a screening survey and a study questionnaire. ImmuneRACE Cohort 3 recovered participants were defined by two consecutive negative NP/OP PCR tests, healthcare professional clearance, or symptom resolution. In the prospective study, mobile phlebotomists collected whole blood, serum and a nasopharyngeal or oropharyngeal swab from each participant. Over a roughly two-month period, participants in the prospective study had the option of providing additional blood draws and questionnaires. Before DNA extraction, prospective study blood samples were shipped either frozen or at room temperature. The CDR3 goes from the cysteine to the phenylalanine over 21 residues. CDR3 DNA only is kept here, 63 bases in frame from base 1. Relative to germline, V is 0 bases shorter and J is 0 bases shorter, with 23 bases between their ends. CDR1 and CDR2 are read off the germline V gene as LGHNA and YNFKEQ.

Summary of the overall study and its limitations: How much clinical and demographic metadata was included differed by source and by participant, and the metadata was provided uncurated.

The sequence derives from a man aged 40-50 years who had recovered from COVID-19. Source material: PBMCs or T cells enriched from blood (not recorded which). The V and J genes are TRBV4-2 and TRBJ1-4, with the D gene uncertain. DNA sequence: TGTGCCAGCAGCCAAGATCCAGGCGTGTACAGCCAAGCCACAACTAATGAAAAACTGTTTTTT. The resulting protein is CASSQDPGVYSQATTNEKLFF.